This T cell receptor beta chain was identified in a study of blood T cell repertoires in COVID-19. The overall study: Both acute and convalescent COVID-19 samples were obtained from the United States, Italy and Spain. PBMCs, B-cell-depleted T cells, or T cells provided the cDNA or gDNA that made up the material.

It was during active infection that Seattle patients were enrolled and then longitudinally followed. Under the authors' procedure: Amplification from reference gene primers served as the basis for estimated nucleated cell counts. This table comes from immunoSEQ multiplex PCR, and its TCRdb copy is limited to in-frame clones, with some not included. That table gives V, J and clone size, and the DNA gave D and trimming. The data hold some 350,000 clones, with around 92% observed a single time. The sample consisted of peripheral blood. This TCR was sampled from a woman in her 30s with COVID-19, enrolled during active disease.

CDR3 DNA: TGTGCCAGCAGTTGGGACAGGGGTGTATTAACGAGTTACACCTTC. Translating it yields CASSWDRGVLTSYTF. J is TRBJ1-2 and V is TRBV7-9; 10 bases map to TRBD1. Germline CDR1 and CDR2: SEHNR and FQNEAQ (reference sequence). J was trimmed by 11 bases and V by 6 bases; bases with no gene match: 15. The CDR3 is 15 residues long.